The 28 T cell receptor beta chains reported below all come from one sample, sequenced in a study of beta chain features in type 1 diabetes. Study-wide findings and caveats: TCRB CDR3s from Type 1 diabetes patients were moderately but significantly shorter in all four CD4+ subsets.

Their antigens remain unidentified. Since all of the isolated RNA was reverse transcribed, expressed TCRB transcripts were what got sequenced. Libraries were prepared by immunoSEQ multiplex PCR; TCRdb keeps only in-frame clonotypes and omits some of them. The table has some 240,000 clones, roughly 16% seen once. Material: naive CD4+ T cells from blood. Every receptor here comes from a man younger than 45 with type 1 diabetes.

The table lists this clone with a few counts. V is TRBV21-1 and J is TRBJ1-2; the DNA was not compared with TRBD1, the D call given in the table. TRBV21-1 is designated a pseudogene. This CDR3 has 14 amino acids. The CDR3, as DNA: TGTGCCAGCAGCAAAGAGGGGCCATACCGTGGCTACACCTTC. Its translation is CASSKEGPYRGYTF.

This clone has just a few counts. The J gene is TRBJ1-4, the V gene TRBV18, with D possibly being TRBD1 (5 bases). The V end was cut by 6 bases, the J end by 7 bases, with 15 bases between. From germline, CDR1 is KGHSH and CDR2 LQKENI. This CDR3 region has 14 residues. For the CDR3, the DNA is TGTGCCAGCTCCCCGCCGGGACGGGGTGAAAAACTGTTTTTT. Translated: CASSPPGRGEKLFF.

This clone came up a few times. The chain has TRBV2 and TRBJ2-5; TRBD2 matches 10 bases. The CDR3 contains 14 residues. Germline CDR1 is SNHLY and CDR2 is FYNNEI. V shed 6 bases, J shed 1 base, and the junction held 2 bases outside the gene matches. As DNA, the CDR3 is TGTGCCAGCAGATGGACTAGCGGCCAAGAGACCCAGTACTTC. It is translated as CASRWTSGQETQYF.

In its sample, this clone was seen a few times. The chain links TRBV29-1 to TRBJ2-1; D gene ambiguous. Germline V CDR1 and CDR2: SQVTM, ANQGSEA. Trimming removed 4 bases from V and 8 bases from J, with 9 bases in between. CDR3 size: 11 residues. CDR3 sequence: CSVGRTDEQFF. For the CDR3, the DNA is TGCAGCGTTGGGCGGACGGATGAGCAGTTCTTC.

This clone was seen more than once but under ten times. The chain uses TRBV7-2 and TRBJ2-1, with 10 bases aligning to TRBD2. Germline V CDR1 and CDR2: SGHTA, FQGNSA. The CDR3 totals 11 residues. The trim removed 5 bases at V and 14 bases at J, leaving 3 bases unmatched. The CDR3 is CASSESGREFF. DNA for the CDR3: TGTGCCAGCAGCGAAAGCGGGAGGGAGTTCTTC.

This clone was observed a handful of times. The chain employs TRBV7-9 and TRBJ2-5; D is undetermined. The length of the CDR3 is 11 residues. CDR1 and CDR2 (germline): SEHNR, FQNEAQ (reference sequence). Trimming cost V 5 bases and J 5 bases, with 6 bases left between them. CDR3 sequence: CASSNWETQYF. The DNA for the CDR3 is TGTGCCAGCAGCAACTGGGAGACCCAGTACTTC.

J is TRBJ2-5 and V is TRBV7-6; maybe TRBD2 (6 bases). V was cut by 7 bases and J by 2 bases, with 29 bases left in between. CDR3 size: 19 residues. Looked up from germline, CDR1 is SGHVS and CDR2 is FNYEAQ. The CDR3 reads CASKTGEGSLPGRQETQYF. The CDR3 bases are TGTGCCAGCAAAACTGGAGAGGGTTCCCTTCCAGGGAGGCAAGAGACCCAGTACTTC.

The sample holds a few counts of this clone. This same CDR3 is encoded by further DNA sequences in the sample. The chain links TRBV5-1 to TRBJ2-3, with a weak D call TRBD1 (6 bases). V lost 0 bases to trimming and J lost 5 bases, with 7 bases between them. The CDR3 length is 13 residues. Germline V gene sequence: CDR1 SGHRS, CDR2 YFSETQ. The CDR3 reads CASSLAGEDTQYF. The DNA for the CDR3 is TGCGCCAGCAGCTTGGCAGGGGAAGATACGCAGTATTTT.

This clone was counted between two and nine times. This sequence joins TRBV7-2 and TRBJ1-5; D remains unclear. With 1 base removed from V and 6 bases from J, the gap between germline ends came to 13 bases. Germline CDR1 is SGHTA and CDR2 is FQGNSA. This CDR3 comprises 15 residues. The CDR3: CASSLVGDWGQPQHF. The CDR3 DNA sequence: TGTGCCAGCAGCTTAGTAGGTGATTGGGGTCAGCCCCAGCATTTT.

This chain links TRBV11-1 with TRBJ2-5; 8 bases align to TRBD2. The germline V gene encodes CDR1 SGHAT and CDR2 FQDESV (reference sequence). V lost 5 bases and J lost 7; bases outside the gene matches: 9. The length of the CDR3 is 14 residues. In DNA form, the CDR3 reads TGTGCCAGCAGCAACGCCGGGACTAGGGTGACCCAGTACTTC. This codes for CASSNAGTRVTQYF.

The CDR3 region is CASSLASGTSSYEQYF. In nucleotides, the CDR3 is TGTGCCAGCAGCTTAGCTAGCGGGACCAGCTCCTACGAGCAGTACTTC. The chain combines TRBV7-2 with TRBJ2-7, with TRBD2 matching over 8 bases. J gave up 0 bases and V 0 bases, and 4 bases lay outside the gene matches. The CDR3 length is 16 residues. In germline, CDR1 is SGHTA, CDR2 FQGNSA.

The chain joins TRBV29-1 to TRBJ2-1; 13 nucleotides agree with TRBD2. The CDR3 spans 15 residues. The junction had 8 bases not matched to a gene; V was cut back by 7 bases and J by 5 bases. Germline V gives CDR1 SQVTM, CDR2 ANQGSEA. CDR3 in amino acids: CSDRLLAGGNNEQFF. The CDR3 nucleotides read TGCAGCGATCGATTACTAGCGGGAGGGAACAATGAGCAGTTCTTC.

The V gene is TRBV7-8, the J gene TRBJ2-3; D remains ambiguous. The V gene's germline CDR1 is SGHVS and CDR2 FQNEAQ. The CDR3 contains 13 residues. V was trimmed by 5 bases and J by 1 base, leaving 7 bases between them. The CDR3 loop reads CASSREGTDTQYF. CDR3 sequence (DNA): TGTGCCAGCAGCCGCGAGGGCACAGATACGCAGTATTTT.

The chain joins TRBV28 to TRBJ2-1; D call uncertain. This CDR3 has 13 residues. Germline V gene lookup returns CDR1 MDHEN and CDR2 SYDVKM. V was clipped by 3 bases and J by 3 bases, with 6 bases between them. CDR3 DNA: TGTGCCAGCAGTTTGGACGGCTACAATGAGCAGTTCTTC. This sequence encodes CASSLDGYNEQFF. Full variable domain (missing parts from reference TRBV28 and TRBJ2-1): DVKVTQSSRYLVKRTGEKVFLECVQDMDHENMFWYRQDPGLGLRLIYFSYDVKMKEKGDIPEGYSVSREKKERFSLILESASTNQTSMYLCASSLDGYNEQFFGPGTRLTVL.

The chain carries TRBV12-5 and TRBJ2-3; D possibly corresponds to TRBD1 (5 bases). Per germline, CDR1 LGHNT and CDR2 FRNRAP. CDR3 length: 14 residues. The V end was cut by 6 bases, the J end by 0 bases, with 10 bases between. In DNA form, the CDR3 reads TGTGCTAGTGGACGCGGACAAAGCACAGATACGCAGTATTTT. Protein sequence: CASGRGQSTDTQYF.

This chain uses TRBV5-1 with TRBJ2-4; D unresolved. Germline-derived CDR1 and CDR2 are SGHRS and YFSETQ. V was pared by 0 bases and J by 2 bases, with 12 bases between. The CDR3 is 16 residues long. DNA for the CDR3: TGCGCCAGCAGCTTGGTCCCAGGTTCCCCCAAAAACATTCAGTACTTC. Encoded protein: CASSLVPGSPKNIQYF.

This chain connects TRBV15 to TRBJ2-7; unclear D gene. Per the germline V gene, CDR1 is LNHNV and CDR2 is YYDKDF (reference sequence). V dropped 0 bases and J dropped 4 bases, with 7 bases sitting between them. CDR3 size: 13 residues. The chain's CDR3 is CATSRDYPYEQYF. CDR3 nucleotide sequence: TGTGCCACCAGCAGAGATTATCCATACGAGCAGTACTTC. Full variable domain (rest looked up from reference TRBV15 and TRBJ2-7): DAMVIQNPRYQVTQFGKPVTLSCSQTLNHNVMYWYQQKSSQAPKLLFHYYDKDFNNEADTPDNFQSRRPNTSFCFLDIRSPGLGDTAMYLCATSRDYPYEQYFGPGTRLTVT.

The J gene is TRBJ2-6, the V gene TRBV4-1; TRBD1 or TRBD2 may be the D gene (6 bases each). CDR1 and CDR2 from the germline V gene are MGHRA and YSYEKL. This CDR3 spans 19 amino acids. V was shortened by 0 bases and J by 0 bases, with 15 bases between the two germline ends. In DNA form, the CDR3 reads TGCGCCAGCAGCCAAGATGGGGGCGGGACATTCTCTGGGGCCAACGTCCTGACTTTC. It encodes CASSQDGGGTFSGANVLTF.

In its sample, this clone was seen a few times. The chain combines TRBV9 with TRBJ2-1; TRBD2 is a possible D gene (6 bases). Per the germline V gene, CDR1 is SGDLS and CDR2 is YYNGEE. The CDR3 consists of 17 residues. V gave up 4 bases and J gave up 1 base, with 18 bases separating them. The CDR3 loop reads CASSPLGWTTSYNEQFF. CDR3 DNA: TGTGCCAGCAGCCCCCTTGGTTGGACTACTTCCTACAATGAGCAGTTCTTC.

Only a few counts were recorded for this clone. V gene TRBV29-1 combines with J gene TRBJ2-1; 7 nucleotides line up with TRBD2. The junction had 13 bases not matched to a gene; V was cut back by 7 bases and J by 13 bases. The CDR3 is made up of 12 amino acids. Germline V lookup: CDR1 SQVTM, CDR2 ANQGSEA. The CDR3 DNA is TGCAGCGCTAGGGCGGGGGATCGGTACCAGTTCTTC. It is translated as CSARAGDRYQFF.

V usage is TRBV4-3 and J usage is TRBJ2-1; D perhaps matches TRBD2 (6 bases). CDR3 size: 19 residues. Germline V gives CDR1 LGHNA, CDR2 YSLEER. The V gene lost 1 base and the J gene lost 2 bases, with 21 bases spanning the gap. CDR3: CASSQAGRQSSGTYNEQFF. CDR3 DNA sequence: TGCGCCAGCAGCCAAGCAGGCCGCCAGAGTAGCGGAACCTACAATGAGCAGTTCTTC.

This clone turned up a few times. The chain is built from TRBV23-1 and TRBJ2-3; either TRBD1 or TRBD2 may fit D (5 bases each). TRBV23-1 has ORF status, its function being uncertain. Deletions cut 0 bases from V and 1 base from J, with 11 bases between. CDR3 length: 16 amino acids. This chain's CDR3 is CASSQSGTDCTDTQYF. As DNA, the CDR3 is TGCGCCAGCAGTCAATCCGGGACGGACTGCACAGATACGCAGTATTTT.

J is TRBJ1-5 and V is TRBV30; 9 nucleotides align to TRBD1. Germline V CDR1 and CDR2: GTSNPN, SVGIG (reference sequence). The CDR3 spans 15 residues. V was clipped by 2 bases and J by 6 bases; unmatched bases: 8. CDR3 loop: CAWSPGQGRSQPQHF. The CDR3 coding sequence is TGTGCCTGGAGTCCCGGACAGGGGAGAAGTCAGCCCCAGCATTTT.

This chain connects TRBV20-1 to TRBJ1-5, with 7 bases matching TRBD1. Per germline, CDR1 DFQATT and CDR2 SNEGSKA (reference sequence). The CDR3 is 11 amino acids. V was pared by 5 bases and J by 15 bases, with 10 bases of the junction left unmatched. The CDR3: CSAPAQGTVHF. The CDR3, as DNA: TGCAGTGCTCCCGCCCAGGGGACAGTGCATTTT.

CDR3 loop: CSVDLTGGTEAFF. The CDR3 nucleotides are TGCAGCGTTGATCTAACCGGGGGCACTGAAGCTTTCTTT. J is TRBJ1-1 and V is TRBV29-1, with a tentative D call TRBD1 (5 bases). CDR3 size: 13 residues. V lost 3 bases and J lost 4, with 12 bases in between. The germline CDR1 and CDR2 sequences are SQVTM and ANQGSEA.

This clone was detected a few times. The chain links TRBV11-2 to TRBJ2-1, with TRBD2 identical over 7 bases. The germline V gene encodes CDR1 SGHAT and CDR2 FQNNGV. The V segment lost 7 bases and the J segment 3 bases; nucleotides outside the gene matches: 6. The CDR3 is made up of 14 amino acids. CDR3 amino acids: CASIAGRFYNEQFF. CDR3 DNA sequence: TGTGCCAGCATCGCCGGGAGGTTCTACAATGAGCAGTTCTTC.

This chain connects TRBV27 to TRBJ2-1; D is ambiguous. This CDR3 has 13 residues. The V gene's germline CDR1 is MNHEY and CDR2 SMNVEV (reference sequence). Trimming pared 5 bases from V and 2 bases from J, leaving 7 bases between. The CDR3 nucleotides read TGTGCCAGCAGTGGGTTAGCCTACAATGAGCAGTTCTTC. Translated: CASSGLAYNEQFF.

This clone was found a few times. The J gene is TRBJ2-1, the V gene TRBV29-1, with 9 positions matching TRBD1. The V gene's germline CDR1 is SQVTM and CDR2 ANQGSEA. The CDR3 contains 15 residues. With 3 bases clipped from V and 2 bases from J, the junction kept 5 bases outside the gene matches. CDR3 sequence: CSVDPRDRAYNEQFF. DNA for the CDR3: TGCAGCGTTGACCCCCGGGACAGGGCCTACAATGAGCAGTTCTTC.